This is a list of T cell receptor beta chains from one sample in a study of blood T cell repertoires in COVID-19. Assay: immunoSEQ multiplex PCR; the TCRdb copy retains only in-frame clones and omits some. The table lists hundreds of thousands of clones, approximately 80% of them singletons. Sequencing input: peripheral blood. The receptors come from a man at least 80 years old with acute or convalescent COVID-19. CDR3s include the opening cysteine and the closing phenylalanine or tryptophan. A D gene is named only where the DNA matches it firmly. A row's size may be missing; if present it is once, few, many or a size class.

D	V	size	J	DNA	CDR3
TRBD2	TRBV9	once	TRBJ2-3	TGTGCCAGCAGTATCGGGACACCACAATTCTGGGCTAGCGGGGCTAGGGTCTCGACAGATACGCAGTATTTT	CASSIGTPQFWASGARVSTDTQYF
TRBD1	TRBV9	-	TRBJ2-3	TGTGCCAGCAGCGTAGGCGGACAGGGGGCAATAGATACGCAGTATTTT	CASSVGGQGAIDTQYF
-	TRBV24-1	few	TRBJ2-6	TGTGCCACCAGTGATTTTAACACAGGTCCTAATTCTGGGGCCAACGTCCTGACTTTC	CATSDFNTGPNSGANVLTF
TRBD1	TRBV5-1	-	TRBJ1-4	TGCGCCAGCAGCCTAGGACAGGGGGCGCGGTCTGATGAAAAACTGTTTTTT	CASSLGQGARSDEKLFF
-	TRBV12-3/TRBV12-4	-	TRBJ2-5	TGTGCCAGCAGTTTACGTGAACTGACCCAGTACTTC	CASSLRELTQYF
TRBD1	TRBV6-5	few	TRBJ1-1	TGTGCCAGCAGTTACTTATGGACAGGTCTATCCACTGAAGCTTTCTTT	CASSYLWTGLSTEAFF
-	TRBV4-1	-	TRBJ1-1	TGCGCCAGCAGCCATCCTCGGGGAGGGGCCGATGAAGCTTTCTTT	CASSHPRGGADEAFF
-	TRBV3-1/TRBV3-2	-	TRBJ1-1	TGTGCCAGCAGCCAAGAACTCAGGCGGGGCACTGAAGCTTTCTTT	CASSQELRRGTEAFF
TRBD1	TRBV19	-	TRBJ1-6	TGTGCCAGTTCCGCTTGGACAGGGGCCTATAATTCACCCCTCCACTTT	CASSAWTGAYNSPLHF
-	TRBV7-3	-	TRBJ2-2	TGTGCCAGCAGCTTAACGGGAGGGAACACCGGGGAGCTGTTTTTT	CASSLTGGNTGELFF
-	TRBV19	-	TRBJ1-2	TGTGCCAGTAGTATTAGGGGTTGGAGCTATGGCTACACCTTC	CASSIRGWSYGYTF
-	TRBV19	few	TRBJ1-1	TGTGCCAGTAGTTGGGGCGGGGCTGAAGCTTTCTTT	CASSWGGAEAFF
TRBD1	TRBV27	-	TRBJ1-6	TGTGCCAGCAGTTTGAAGGGGTCCCCCAGGGGGGACTATAATTCACCCCTCCACTTT	CASSLKGSPRGDYNSPLHF
-	TRBV7-9	-	TRBJ1-2	TGTGCCAGCAGCTTCGGGACAACCTATGGCTACACCTTC	CASSFGTTYGYTF
TRBD1	TRBV6-6	-	TRBJ1-5	TGTGCCAGCAGTTACTTGACAGGGGGAGGTCAGCCCCAGCATTTT	CASSYLTGGGQPQHF
-	TRBV5-1	few	TRBJ1-6	TGCGCCAGCAGCTTGGGATCTCCAGGGGCGTATAATTCACCCCTCCACTTT	CASSLGSPGAYNSPLHF
-	TRBV28	few	TRBJ1-5	TGTGCCAGCAGCACCTCGGGCGGGGCCCCGGGGCAGCCCCAGCATTTT	CASSTSGGAPGQPQHF
-	TRBV2	-	TRBJ1-6	TGTGCCACCGGGTCCGGACAGAATAATTCACCCCTCCACTTT	CATGSGQNNSPLHF
-	TRBV12-5	-	TRBJ1-4	TGTGCTAGTGGTTTGACTCAGGGGAAACTGTTTTTT	CASGLTQGKLFF
-	TRBV6-5	-	TRBJ1-1	TGTGCCAGCAGTACTACACCGCGCCCTTTCTTT	CASSTTPRPFF
-	TRBV7-6	-	TRBJ1-5	TGTGCCAGCAGCTTACGCGGCGATAGCAATCAGCCCCAGCATTTT	CASSLRGDSNQPQHF
-	TRBV7-2	-	TRBJ1-3	TGTGCCAGCAGCCAAATACCCCGACAGGCTGGAAACACCATATATTTT	CASSQIPRQAGNTIYF
TRBD1	TRBV6-2/TRBV6-3	-	TRBJ2-4	TGTGCCAGCAGTCAGTATGGGACAGGAAAAAACATTCAGTACTTC	CASSQYGTGKNIQYF
TRBD1	TRBV19	-	TRBJ1-2	TGTGCCAGTAGTGCAAGACAGGGAAACTATGGCTACACCTTC	CASSARQGNYGYTF
-	TRBV13	-	TRBJ1-2	TGTGCCAGCAGCCGGAGGACAGTGACCTATGGCTACACCTTC	CASSRRTVTYGYTF
-	TRBV7-9	-	TRBJ1-4	TGTGCCAGCAGCCTCGGAGGGGTAAAAGAAAAACTGTTTTTT	CASSLGGVKEKLFF
-	TRBV27	-	TRBJ1-1	TGTGCCAGCAGTCCCCGACTTAACACTGAAGCTTTCTTT	CASSPRLNTEAFF
TRBD1	TRBV19	-	TRBJ2-3	TGTGCCAGTAGCGTTGCTCGGACAGGAGGCACAGATACGCAGTATTTT	CASSVARTGGTDTQYF
TRBD1	TRBV5-6	-	TRBJ2-5	TGTGCCAGCAGCTTGTCAGGGGGAAAGACCCAGTACTTC	CASSLSGGKTQYF
-	TRBV24-1	-	TRBJ2-1	TGTGCCACCAGTGACGCCGGCATAGACAGCTCCTACAATGAGCAGTTCTTC	CATSDAGIDSSYNEQFF
-	TRBV19	-	TRBJ1-2	TGTGCCACTTACGGAGGCAACTATGGCTACACCTTC	CATYGGNYGYTF
TRBD2	TRBV6-5	few	TRBJ2-2	TGTGCCAGCAGTTCCGGACTAGCGGCAGGCACCGGGGAGCTGTTTTTT	CASSSGLAAGTGELFF
-	TRBV5-1	-	TRBJ1-2	TGCGCCAGCAGCCTCGCCCGGACAAGGAACTATGGCTACACCTTC	CASSLARTRNYGYTF
-	TRBV12-3/TRBV12-4	-	TRBJ1-5	TGTGCCAGCAGTACAGGGAATCAGCCCCAGCATTTT	CASSTGNQPQHF
-	TRBV7-8	-	TRBJ1-2	TGTGCCAGCAGCTTGGCAGGGTCTTTCGCTAACTATGGCTACACCTTC	CASSLAGSFANYGYTF
-	TRBV2	-	TRBJ2-7	TGTGCCAGCAGTGAAGGCTCAGGACTGAGGTACGAGCAGTACTTC	CASSEGSGLRYEQYF
TRBD1	TRBV5-5	-	TRBJ1-5	TGTGCCAGCAGCACCTACGCCACAGGGGTGGGAAGCAATCAGCCCCAGCATTTT	CASSTYATGVGSNQPQHF
-	TRBV7-9	-	TRBJ2-7	TGTGCCAGCAGCCCAGGGTTGGCAGGGGTGAGCTCCTACGAGCAGTACTTC	CASSPGLAGVSSYEQYF
-	TRBV6-1	-	TRBJ2-7	TGTGCCAGCAGTGAAGGGTCGGACGAGCAGTACTTC	CASSEGSDEQYF
TRBD1	TRBV5-4	-	TRBJ2-7	TGTGCCACCGGGACAGTTCCCTCCTACGAGCAGTACTTC	CATGTVPSYEQYF
-	TRBV2	-	TRBJ1-1	TGTGCCAGCACAGGACAGATGAACACTGAAGCTTTCTTT	CASTGQMNTEAFF
TRBD2	TRBV3-1/TRBV3-2	-	TRBJ2-3	TGTGCCAGCAGCCAAGACCCTGCGGGGGGGTACACAGATACGCAGTATTTT	CASSQDPAGGYTDTQYF
TRBD1	TRBV18	-	TRBJ2-7	TGTGCCAGCTCACTTCAGGGGGCAAGGGAGCAGTACTTC	CASSLQGAREQYF
-	TRBV27	-	TRBJ1-4	TGTGCCAGCAGTAGATTGACAGGTGAAAAACTGTTTTTT	CASSRLTGEKLFF
-	TRBV7-7	-	TRBJ2-7	TGTGCCAGCAGCTTAGGGGCAGGGCCATCCTACGAGCAGTACTTC	CASSLGAGPSYEQYF
TRBD1	TRBV18	-	TRBJ1-5	TGTGCCAGCTCAGCAGGACAGGTCGGGCAGCCCCAGCATTTT	CASSAGQVGQPQHF
-	TRBV3-1/TRBV3-2	-	TRBJ1-6	TGTGCCAGCAGCCTCGATACCCGGGCCCTCCACTTT	CASSLDTRALHF
TRBD2	TRBV27	-	TRBJ2-7	TGTGCCAGCAGTCGCGGGAGGGGGGGCAGGACCTACGAGCAGTACTTC	CASSRGRGGRTYEQYF